Below are 17 T cell receptor beta chains sequenced from a single sample in a study. TCRdb used MiXCR to reprocess the reads, holding one entry per CDR3 protein. The sample shows around 3,700 distinct CDR3 sequences, approximately 9.6% of them seen only once. The source material was CD4+ T cells from synovial fluid. Every receptor here comes from a human donor with rheumatoid arthritis.

In this sample, this clonotype is large (0.1 to 1%). The rearrangement uses TRBV20-1 and TRBJ2-1; D unresolved. V dropped 0 bases and J dropped 0 bases, with 6 bases sitting between them. From germline, CDR1 is DFQATT and CDR2 SNEGSKA (reference sequence). The CDR3 loop spans 14 amino acids. As DNA, the CDR3 is TGCAGTGCTAGAGATTACAGCTCCTACAATGAGCAGTTCTTC. Encoded protein: CSARDYSSYNEQFF.

This clonotype rates as medium-sized. J is TRBJ2-2 and V is TRBV10-3; 8 positions match TRBD1. CDR1 is ENHRY and CDR2 is SYGVKD in the germline V gene. The junction had 7 bases not matched to a gene; V was cut back by 6 bases and J by 4 bases. CDR3 size: 15 residues. CDR3 sequence: CAIREDRVSTGELFF. CDR3 nucleotides: TGTGCCATCAGGGAGGACAGGGTTAGCACCGGGGAGCTGTTTTTT.

This clonotype is medium-sized (0.01 to 0.1%) in the sample. The rearrangement links TRBV19 to TRBJ2-3; TRBD1 aligns across 7 bases. CDR1 and CDR2 from the germline V gene are LNHDA and SQIVND (reference sequence). The length of the CDR3 is 14 residues. V dropped 3 bases and J dropped 1; count of bases not matched to a gene: 1. The CDR3 DNA reads TGTGCCAGTAGTATGGGGACAGGCACAGATACGCAGTATTTT. As protein: CASSMGTGTDTQYF. Filled out from reference TRBV19 and TRBJ2-3, the complete variable domain reads DGGITQSPKYLFRKEGQNVTLSCEQNLNHDAMYWYRQDPGQGLRLIYYSQIVNDFQKGDIAEGYSVSREKKESFPLTVTSAQKNPTAFYLCASSMGTGTDTQYFGPGTRLTVL.

This clonotype is classed as medium-sized. This chain joins TRBV4-3 and TRBJ2-2; D tentatively fits TRBD1 or TRBD2 (5 bases each). CDR3 length equals 13 residues. Trimming cost V 4 bases and J 6 bases, with 9 bases left between them. From germline, CDR1 is LGHNA and CDR2 YSLEER. CDR3 amino acids: CASSPQGAGELFF. The DNA of the CDR3 is TGCGCCAGCAGCCCGCAGGGAGCCGGGGAGCTGTTTTTT.

This clonotype has at least ten counts. This rearrangement joins TRBV7-2 to TRBJ2-7; 8 bases agree with TRBD1. The CDR3 has 15 residues. Germline V gene sequence: CDR1 SGHTA, CDR2 FQGNSA. Losses at the gene ends were 6 bases for V and 4 bases for J; bases not matched to a gene: 11. CDR3 DNA: TGTGCCAGCAGTCACACTGGGGGACAGGCTTACGAGCAGTACTTC. Encoded protein: CASSHTGGQAYEQYF.

This clonotype was seen a handful of times. The chain uses TRBV20-1 and TRBJ2-5; no clear D. The V end was cut by 0 bases, the J end by 5 bases, with 16 bases between. The CDR3 contains 15 residues. Per the germline V gene, CDR1 is DFQATT and CDR2 is SNEGSKA (reference sequence). The CDR3, as DNA: TGCAGTGCTAGAGAAGTGGTGTCAGGCTGGGAGACCCAGTACTTC. Protein product: CSAREVVSGWETQYF.

Sample share makes this clonotype medium-sized. The chain links TRBV20-1 to TRBJ2-7; TRBD2 aligns across 11 bases. The germline V gene encodes CDR1 DFQATT and CDR2 SNEGSKA (reference sequence). Trimming cost V 6 bases and J 3 bases; bases outside gene matches: 10. The length of the CDR3 is 15 residues. DNA of the CDR3: TGCAGTGCCGGACCTGGGACTAGCGGATTCTACGAGCAGTACTTC. It yields the protein CSAGPGTSGFYEQYF.

This clonotype is medium-sized by share. The chain uses TRBV20-1 and TRBJ2-5; 7 nucleotides agree with TRBD1. CDR1 and CDR2 (germline): DFQATT, SNEGSKA (reference sequence). V shed 3 bases and J 2 bases; nucleotides not matched to a gene: 6. CDR3 length equals 14 residues. The CDR3, as DNA: TGCAGTGCTAGTCCAGGGACAGAACAAGAGACCCAGTACTTC. Its translation: CSASPGTEQETQYF.

This clonotype occurred a few times. V gene TRBV7-9 combines with J gene TRBJ2-7; 11 bases are shared with TRBD2. The CDR3 covers 15 residues. The V segment lost 5 bases and the J segment 1 base; nucleotides outside the gene matches: 4. CDR1 SEHNR and CDR2 FQNEAQ come from the germline V gene (reference sequence). As DNA, the CDR3 is TGTGCCAGCAGCGTTGGGACTAGCGGATCCTACGAGCAGTACTTC. Protein: CASSVGTSGSYEQYF.

This clonotype has just a few counts. The chain carries TRBV20-1 and TRBJ2-3, with 8 bases lining up with TRBD2. The CDR3 runs 13 residues. With V trimmed by 6 bases and J by 5 bases, 7 bases remained unmatched. Germline V gene lookup returns CDR1 DFQATT and CDR2 SNEGSKA (reference sequence). CDR3 sequence (DNA): TGCAGTGCCAGCGGGAGCGTGGAAGATACGCAGTATTTT. Amino acid sequence: CSASGSVEDTQYF.

This clonotype was counted ten times or more. Here the CDR3 DNA reads TGTGCCACCGGCGCCCGGGGGGCGCATGGAAACACCATATATTTT. This translates into CATGARGAHGNTIYF. The J gene is TRBJ1-3, the V gene TRBV12-3 or TRBV12-4; weak D call: TRBD1 (6 bases). CDR3 length equals 15 residues. Trimming took 10 bases from V and 3 from J, leaving 19 bases between them.

This clonotype ranks as medium-sized. The chain employs TRBV20-1 and TRBJ2-5, with D maybe TRBD2 (6 bases). The germline V and J ends were trimmed by 8 bases and 0 bases, with 13 bases remaining between them. CDR3 length equals 13 residues. CDR1 DFQATT and CDR2 SNEGSKA come from the germline V gene (reference sequence). The CDR3, as DNA: TGCAGTCTCGGACTACCGTACCAAGAGACCCAGTACTTC. It encodes CSLGLPYQETQYF.

A word on this clonotype: This sequence may be a read error, since a much larger clone differs from it by one base. The chain joins TRBV7-2 to TRBJ1-5; the D is unclear. The CDR3 is made up of 15 amino acids. Germline V gene data show CDR1 as SGHTA and CDR2 as FQGNSA. As DNA, the CDR3 is TGTGTCAGCAGCTTAGTCGGCACCGGCAATCAGCCCCAGCATTTT. Translating it yields CVSSLVGTGNQPQHF.

Sample share makes this clonotype medium-sized. This chain links TRBV20-1 with TRBJ2-5; possible D gene TRBD1, 6 bases. Per germline, CDR1 DFQATT and CDR2 SNEGSKA (reference sequence). This CDR3 has 12 amino acids. Trimming stripped 7 bases from V and 0 bases from J, with 9 bases between. The CDR3 reads CSVGQYQETQYF. The CDR3 DNA reads TGCAGTGTAGGACAGTACCAAGAGACCCAGTACTTC.

This chain connects TRBV7-2 to TRBJ2-7; 10 bases are shared with TRBD2. The CDR3 has 13 amino acids. V was pared by 5 bases and J by 3 bases, with 1 base of the junction left unmatched. Looked up from germline, CDR1 is SGHTA and CDR2 is FQGNSA. The CDR3 DNA is TGTGCCAGCAGCCGGACTAGCGGCTACGAGCAGTACTTC. It yields the protein CASSRTSGYEQYF.

This clonotype was observed many times. The chain couples TRBV19 to TRBJ2-7; 9 nucleotides match TRBD2. Germline CDR1 and CDR2: LNHDA and SQIVND (reference sequence). The ends lost 3 bases at V and 0 bases at J; junction bases unmatched: 3. The CDR3 is 15 residues long. CDR3 in amino acids: CASSINSGSSYEQYF. The CDR3 DNA reads as TGTGCCAGTAGTATTAATAGCGGGAGCTCCTACGAGCAGTACTTC.

Judged by abundance, this clonotype is medium-sized. This rearrangement joins TRBV4-1 to TRBJ2-7; D may be TRBD2 (6 bases). V dropped 1 base and J dropped 0 bases, with 19 bases sitting between them. The germline gives CDR1 MGHRA, CDR2 YSYEKL. The CDR3 contains 18 residues. CDR3 sequence reads: CASSQAQGGSASSYEQYF. In DNA, the CDR3 is TGCGCCAGCAGCCAAGCCCAAGGAGGGTCCGCAAGCTCCTACGAGCAGTACTTC.